Presented here are 23 T cell receptor beta chains from one specimen sequenced in a study of CD8 T cells in ankylosing spondylitis (dated by TCRdb to 2017 to 2019). Overall study outcomes, separate from this receptor: Blood from ankylosing spondylitis patients appeared to be characterized by a TCR beta motif made up of under ten highly homologous amino acid variants.

Libraries were made using 5' RACE. TCRdb lists the instrument as Illumina HiSeq 2500. Starting from the raw public reads, TCRdb applied fastp trimming at Q25, assembled clones with MiXCR and retained in-frame beta chains. Rows matching on CDR3 protein sequence are summarized as one entry with the most common DNA and genes. The sample contains around 430,000 distinct CDR3 sequences, more than 15% of them found a single time. The ten largest clones capture under 1.2% of the sample. These TCRs' antigens remain unknown. The sequenced sample was blood, either unsorted or a sorted T cell fraction (not recorded which). Source of these receptors: a male donor with ankylosing spondylitis.

V and J are TRBV5-1 and TRBJ1-1, with D tentatively TRBD1 (6 bases). The CDR3 has 12 residues. Germline loops: CDR1 SGHRS, CDR2 YFSETQ. Deletions cut 0 bases from V and 7 bases from J, with 7 bases between. The CDR3 spells CASSLDRDEAFF. The CDR3 bases are TGCGCCAGCAGCTTGGACAGGGATGAAGCTTTCTTT.

CDR3 protein: CASNPGHTQETQYF. The CDR3 bases are TGTGCCAGCAACCCGGGACATACCCAAGAGACCCAGTACTTC. V gene TRBV21-1 combines with J gene TRBJ2-5; the table gives TRBD1 as D, unverified against the DNA. TRBV21-1 is given as a pseudogene. This CDR3 spans 14 amino acids.

A few counts support this clonotype. The J gene is TRBJ1-2, the V gene TRBV6-1; D is perhaps TRBD1 (6 bases). The CDR3 contains 16 residues. Trimming removed 6 bases at V and 8 bases at J, with 25 bases between. CDR1 MNHNS and CDR2 SASEGT come from the germline V gene. CDR3 residues: CASSVGLGRGMRGYTF. For the CDR3, the DNA is TGTGCCAGCAGCGTAGGTTTAGGCAGGGGAATGCGGGGCTACACCTTC.

CDR3 region: CASSSDAREWQETQYF. CDR3 nucleotides: TGTGCCAGCAGCTCGGATGCGAGGGAATGGCAAGAGACCCAGTACTTC. The rearrangement joins TRBV7-9 to TRBJ2-5; D is possibly TRBD2 (5 bases). This CDR3 is 16 amino acids long. Trimming shortened V by 4 bases and J by 2 bases, and 17 bases separated the two germline ends. Per germline, CDR1 SEHNR and CDR2 FQNEAQ (reference sequence).

This clonotype has only a few counts. CDR3 sequence (DNA): TGTGCCAGCAGCTTGGCTCCGCTCTCTGGAAACACCATATATTTT. It is translated as CASSLAPLSGNTIYF. The chain carries TRBV5-5 and TRBJ1-3; D unresolved. V gave up 0 bases and J gave up 0 bases, with 7 bases separating them. Germline V lookup: CDR1 SGHKS, CDR2 YYEKEE (reference sequence). The CDR3 has 15 amino acids.

This clonotype appeared many times. The genes are TRBV7-2 and TRBJ2-1; 9 bases are a match to TRBD2. CDR3 length: 14 amino acids. V lost 0 bases, J lost 8 bases, and 2 bases stayed unmatched. The germline V gene encodes CDR1 SGHTA and CDR2 FQGNSA. The chain's CDR3 is CASSLASGSDEQFF. For the CDR3, the DNA is TGTGCCAGCAGCTTAGCTAGCGGGAGCGATGAGCAGTTCTTC.

This clonotype was seen a handful of times. The CDR3 loop reads CASSLGTSLTYEQYF. For the CDR3, the DNA is TGCGCCAGCAGCCTAGGAACCTCACTTACCTACGAGCAGTACTTC. The chain is built from TRBV5-1 and TRBJ2-7; D unresolved. The germline V gene encodes CDR1 SGHRS and CDR2 YFSETQ. CDR3 length: 15 amino acids. The V end lost 4 bases, the J end lost 2 bases, and 16 bases lay between the germline ends.

The rearrangement links TRBV20-1 to TRBJ2-1, with D possibly matching TRBD2 (6 bases). This CDR3 has 13 residues. V was shortened by 6 bases and J by 8 bases, with 17 bases between the two germline ends. The germline CDR1 and CDR2 sequences are DFQATT and SNEGSKA (reference sequence). DNA of the CDR3: TGCAGTGCGGCCAACATAGGGAGGCATGAGCAGTTCTTC. Translating it yields CSAANIGRHEQFF.

In its sample, this clonotype was seen a few times. The J gene is TRBJ1-2, the V gene TRBV20-1; no clear D gene. Deletions cut 5 bases from V and 7 bases from J, with 11 bases between. The CDR3 covers 11 residues. Germline V CDR1 and CDR2: DFQATT, SNEGSKA (reference sequence). The DNA of the CDR3 is TGCAGTGCTCCTACTTCCCCTGGCTACACCTTC. It encodes CSAPTSPGYTF.

The chain links TRBV12-3 or TRBV12-4 to TRBJ2-3, with TRBD2 matching over 9 bases. CDR3 size: 15 residues. V lost 3 bases to trimming and J lost 3 bases; unmatched junction nucleotides: 4. CDR3 coding DNA: TGTGCCAGCAGTTTGAGCGGGAGGTTGACAGATACGCAGTATTTT. Encoded protein: CASSLSGRLTDTQYF.

This clonotype has more than one count but fewer than ten. The J gene is TRBJ2-1, the V gene TRBV9, with TRBD2 identical over 8 bases. Germline values: CDR1 SGDLS, CDR2 YYNGEE. Unmatched junction bases numbered 9, after V lost 3 bases and J lost 7 bases. The CDR3 has 15 amino acids. CDR3 coding DNA: TGTGCCAGCAGCGATACAGGACTAGCTCAGAATGAGCAGTTCTTC. Translated: CASSDTGLAQNEQFF.

This clonotype was found a few times. The rearrangement links TRBV20-1 to TRBJ2-7, with 8 positions matching TRBD1. Germline trimming cut 5 bases from V and 6 bases from J; bases unmatched to any gene: 6. There are 12 residues in the CDR3. From germline, CDR1 is DFQATT and CDR2 SNEGSKA (reference sequence). The CDR3 nucleotides read TGCAGTGCTCCCGACAGGGGATTCGAGCAGTACTTC. It yields the protein CSAPDRGFEQYF.

The rearrangement links TRBV9 to TRBJ2-3, with 8 bases that match TRBD1. V trimming: 0 bases; J trimming: 0 bases; junction bases outside the gene matches: 3. The CDR3 contains 16 residues. Germline lookup yields CDR1 SGDLS and CDR2 YYNGEE. CDR3 residues: CASSVETGASTDTQYF. As DNA, the CDR3 is TGTGCCAGCAGCGTAGAGACAGGGGCTAGCACAGATACGCAGTATTTT.

The V gene is TRBV19, the J gene TRBJ1-4; D unclear. The germline gives CDR1 LNHDA, CDR2 SQIVND (reference sequence). CDR3 size: 16 residues. Trimming pared 3 bases from V and 0 bases from J, leaving 11 bases between. CDR3 sequence reads: CASSMGNIATNEKLFF. For the CDR3, the DNA is TGTGCCAGTAGTATGGGGAACATCGCAACTAATGAAAAACTGTTTTTT.

This clonotype was seen a few times. The rearrangement joins TRBV20-1 to TRBJ2-1, with 7 positions matching TRBD2. J was trimmed by 8 bases and V by 0 bases; bases with no gene match: 10. The length of the CDR3 is 15 residues. CDR1 and CDR2 from the germline V gene are DFQATT and SNEGSKA (reference sequence). The CDR3 region has the DNA TGCAGTGCTAGAGATCTGGGGGGGGATATCGATGAGCAGTTCTTC. It encodes CSARDLGGDIDEQFF.

This chain connects TRBV7-8 to TRBJ1-4; D unclear. Germline-derived CDR1 and CDR2 are SGHVS and FQNEAQ. Trimming removed 2 bases from V and 0 bases from J, with 16 bases in between. The CDR3 spans 18 residues. The CDR3 coding sequence is TGTGCCAGCAGCTTAAGGGCAGCTCAGTCTTCAACTAATGAAAAACTGTTTTTT. Its translation: CASSLRAAQSSTNEKLFF.

V is TRBV19 and J is TRBJ1-6, with a weak D call TRBD1 (5 bases). Germline V gives CDR1 LNHDA, CDR2 SQIVND (reference sequence). V lost 9 bases to trimming and J lost 5 bases, with 20 bases between them. The CDR3 length is 16 residues. The CDR3: CASRYGGATDNSPLHF. The CDR3 DNA reads as TGTGCCAGCCGATATGGTGGGGCAACTGATAATTCACCCCTCCACTTT.

The chain couples TRBV3-1 to TRBJ2-2; 7 positions match TRBD1. V lost 4 bases and J lost 2; bases outside the gene matches: 4. Germline V lookup: CDR1 LGHDT, CDR2 YNNKEL (reference sequence). The CDR3 has 15 amino acids. CDR3 DNA: TGTGCCAGCAGCCCTTGGGACAGCAACACCGGGGAGCTGTTTTTT. The encoded protein is CASSPWDSNTGELFF.

In its sample, this clonotype was seen a few times. The chain is built from TRBV18 and TRBJ1-3, with 7 bases matching TRBD1. The germline gives CDR1 KGHSH, CDR2 LQKENI. The ends lost 3 bases at V and 3 bases at J; junction bases unmatched: 5. The CDR3 is 15 residues long. For the CDR3, the DNA is TGTGCCAGCTCACCGGGACAGATATATGGAAACACCATATATTTT. This gives the protein CASSPGQIYGNTIYF.

The chain uses TRBV5-5 and TRBJ1-1; no definite D call. The CDR3 covers 15 residues. V dropped 4 bases and J dropped 0 bases, with 13 bases sitting between them. Germline CDR1 and CDR2: SGHKS and YYEKEE (reference sequence). The CDR3 spells CASSPSASMNTEAFF. In nucleotides, the CDR3 is TGTGCCAGCAGCCCCTCCGCTAGCATGAACACTGAAGCTTTCTTT.

This clonotype was detected only a few times. CDR3 loop: CASSYYRGGPYNEQFF. In nucleotides, the CDR3 is TGTGCCAGCAGTTACTATCGGGGGGGGCCGTACAATGAGCAGTTCTTC. The rearrangement uses TRBV6-5 and TRBJ2-1, with TRBD2 matching 8 bases. Trimming removed 1 base from V and 4 bases from J; junction bases left unmatched: 6. This CDR3 spans 16 amino acids. Germline V gives CDR1 MNHEY, CDR2 SVGAGI.

The chain links TRBV20-1 to TRBJ2-1; 10 bases are shared with TRBD2. CDR3 length: 18 amino acids. V gave up 6 bases and J gave up 1 base; unmatched junction bases: 15. Germline V gene lookup returns CDR1 DFQATT and CDR2 SNEGSKA (reference sequence). For the CDR3, the DNA is TGCAGTGCCCCCAGGCCCCCGACTAGCGGGCCTTCCTACAATGAGCAGTTCTTC. This codes for CSAPRPPTSGPSYNEQFF.

Ten or more counts support this clonotype. This chain links TRBV3-1 with TRBJ2-2, with D unclear. Trimming removed 1 base at V and 7 bases at J, with 10 bases between. The CDR3 is made up of 14 amino acids. Germline-derived CDR1 and CDR2 are LGHDT and YNNKEL (reference sequence). In nucleotides, the CDR3 is TGTGCCAGCAGCCAAGGTACTTTCGGCGGGGAGCTGTTTTTT. Translating gives CASSQGTFGGELFF. The full variable domain, rest sourced from reference TRBV3-1 and TRBJ2-2, is DTAVSQTPKYLVTQMGNDKSIKCEQNLGHDTMYWYKQDSKKFLKIMFSYNNKELIINETVPNRFSPKSPDKAHLNLHINSLELGDSAVYFCASSQGTFGGELFFGEGSRLTVL.